These 30 T cell receptor beta chains share one sample of origin, sequenced in a study of T cell repertoires in cytomegalovirus infection. MiXCR, run by TCRdb on the reads, gives a single entry per CDR3 protein. The table records 350,000 to 400,000 distinct CDR3 sequences, approximately 30% of them present only once. These receptors' antigens are unknown. Sequenced material: cultured PBMCs, taken from culture after CMV antigen stimulation. The receptor set was obtained from a human donor in good health (CMV status not recorded). Some clones in this sample may be carry-over from other donors' samples.

The gene calls are TRBV7-3 and TRBJ1-1; 9 bases map to TRBD1. The CDR3 has 16 residues. Germline CDR1 is SGHTA and CDR2 is FQGTGA. The V and J ends lost 3 bases and 3 bases, in that order; junction bases with no gene match: 8. The CDR3 sequence is CASSFGQGIRDTEAFF. CDR3 DNA sequence: TGTGCCAGCAGCTTCGGACAGGGGATTAGAGACACTGAAGCTTTCTTT. Full variable domain (missing parts from reference TRBV7-3 and TRBJ1-1): GAGVSQTPSNKVTEKGKYVELRCDPISGHTALYWYRQSLGQGPEFLIYFQGTGAADDSGLPNDRFFAVRPEGSVSTLKIQRTERGDSAVYLCASSFGQGIRDTEAFFGQGTRLTVV.

As concerns this clonotype: At one end the junction does not follow the germline gene, possibly because of a read error. The chain joins TRBV7-6 to TRBJ1-1; D uncertain. Germline assignment: CDR1 SGHVS and CDR2 FNYEAQ. This CDR3 comprises 13 residues. The CDR3 nucleotides read TGTGCCAGCAGCCTGGCCGTGAACACTGTAGCTTTCTTT. Translation gives CASSLAVNTVAFF.

The rearrangement uses TRBV29-1 and TRBJ1-2; D perhaps matches TRBD1 (5 bases). Germline CDR1 is SQVTM and CDR2 is ANQGSEA. The CDR3 contains 12 residues. V lost 3 bases, J lost 4 bases, and 9 bases lay in between. The CDR3 region has the DNA TGCAGCGTTGACTCAGGGAGCTATGGCTACACCTTC. This translates into CSVDSGSYGYTF. Full variable domain (outside the CDR3, taken from reference TRBV29-1 and TRBJ1-2): SAVISQKPSRDICQRGTSLTIQCQVDSQVTMMFWYRQQPGQSLTLIATANQGSEATYESGFVIDKFPISRPNLTFSTLTVSNMSPEDSSIYLCSVDSGSYGYTFGSGTRLTVV.

This chain connects TRBV20-1 to TRBJ1-1, with D unclear. V was shortened by 5 bases and J by 3 bases, with 13 bases between the two germline ends. Germline CDR1 DFQATT, CDR2 SNEGSKA (reference sequence). The CDR3 has 13 residues. The CDR3 spells CSAGEWRYTEAFF. The CDR3, as DNA: TGCAGTGCTGGGGAGTGGCGCTACACTGAAGCTTTCTTT.

V usage is TRBV5-4 and J usage is TRBJ2-1; D is ambiguous. The CDR3 loop spans 14 amino acids. Germline CDR1 is SGHNT and CDR2 is YYREEE (reference sequence). V was pared by 4 bases and J by 4 bases, with 12 bases between. The CDR3 coding sequence is TGTGCCAGCAGCCCTTCCCCCTCATACAATGAGCAGTTCTTC. Encoded protein: CASSPSPSYNEQFF.

In this sample, this clonotype turned up a few times. The genes are TRBV12-3 or TRBV12-4 and TRBJ1-1, with TRBD1 as a possible D gene (5 bases). The CDR3 length is 14 residues. V was shortened by 3 bases and J by 6 bases, with 14 bases between the two germline ends. The CDR3 bases are TGTGCCAGCAGTTTTCAGGGCGCCGTCGCTGAAGCTTTCTTT. It translates to CASSFQGAVAEAFF.

The chain joins TRBV5-4 to TRBJ2-6; 7 bases agree with TRBD1. The CDR3 is 15 residues long. V dropped 3 bases and J dropped 2; count of bases not matched to a gene: 2. Germline assignment: CDR1 SGHNT and CDR2 YYREEE (reference sequence). The CDR3 DNA reads TGTGCCAGCAGCTATGACAGGGCTGGGGCCAACGTCCTGACTTTC. Translated, it gives CASSYDRAGANVLTF.

This clonotype was seen only a few times. As DNA, the CDR3 is TGTGCCAGCAGGGGGGGATCGGGCAATGAGCAGTTCTTC. Its translation: CASRGGSGNEQFF. This chain uses TRBV11-3 with TRBJ2-1; maybe TRBD2 (6 bases). CDR1 SGHNT and CDR2 YENEEA come from the germline V gene. CDR3 length: 13 amino acids. Between the trimmed V and J ends, which lost 6 bases and 6 bases, there was a span of 12 bases.

This clonotype occurred many times. V is TRBV28 and J is TRBJ2-1; 7 positions agree with TRBD1. The CDR3 consists of 13 residues. The germline gives CDR1 MDHEN, CDR2 SYDVKM. With V trimmed by 4 bases and J by 3 bases, 0 bases remained unmatched. In DNA, the CDR3 is TGTGCCAGCAGTTGGACAGGCTACAATGAGCAGTTCTTC. Translated, it gives CASSWTGYNEQFF.

This clonotype was counted only a few times. The chain links TRBV7-9 to TRBJ2-1; 7 bases align to TRBD2. After removal of 4 bases from V and 8 bases from J, the junction contained 14 bases not matched to a gene. CDR1 is SEHNR, CDR2 FQNEAQ, per germline (reference sequence). This CDR3 region has 16 residues. The chain's CDR3 is CASSSKLAGEEDEQFF. Here the CDR3 DNA reads TGTGCCAGCAGCTCAAAGCTGGCGGGAGAGGAGGATGAGCAGTTCTTC.

The chain uses TRBV4-3 and TRBJ1-2; TRBD1 aligns across 9 bases. Germline V CDR1 and CDR2: LGHNA, YSLEER. The CDR3 covers 15 residues. V shed 2 bases, J shed 6 bases, and the junction held 7 bases outside the gene matches. The CDR3 here is CASSQYTGGVDGYTF. As DNA, the CDR3 is TGCGCCAGCAGCCAATACACAGGGGGCGTAGATGGCTACACCTTC.

The V call is TRBV6-5, the J call TRBJ1-5; 8 bases agree with TRBD1. Germline V gene sequence: CDR1 MNHEY, CDR2 SVGAGI. The V and J ends lost 5 bases and 0 bases, in that order; junction bases with no gene match: 9. The CDR3 covers 17 residues. The CDR3 reads CASSLGTGPLSNQPQHF. Written as DNA, the CDR3 is TGTGCCAGCAGTCTAGGGACAGGACCCCTTAGCAATCAGCCCCAGCATTTT.

This clonotype showed up just a few times. CDR3 residues: CASSESYLYSGYTF. CDR3 DNA sequence: TGTGCCAGCAGTGAATCTTATCTATATTCAGGCTACACCTTC. The chain joins TRBV25-1 to TRBJ1-2; no definite D call. Germline lookup yields CDR1 MGHDK and CDR2 SYGVNS. Deletions cut 1 base from V and 8 bases from J, with 14 bases between. CDR3 length: 14 residues.

The chain combines TRBV6-2 or TRBV6-3 with TRBJ2-5; 10 bases match TRBD2. CDR3 length: 15 residues. Trimming cost V 7 bases and J 4 bases; bases outside gene matches: 9. Looked up from germline, CDR1 is MNHEY and CDR2 is SVGEGT. CDR3 residues: CASKDSGRARETQYF. The CDR3 DNA is TGTGCCAGCAAGGACAGCGGGAGGGCCCGAGAGACCCAGTACTTC.

The chain couples TRBV7-2 to TRBJ2-7, with D possibly being TRBD1 (6 bases). V was cut by 6 bases and J by 5 bases, with 14 bases left in between. The CDR3 loop spans 13 amino acids. CDR1 is SGHTA, CDR2 FQGNSA, per germline. CDR3 sequence reads: CASRPDRFHEQYF. CDR3 bases: TGTGCCAGCAGACCCGACAGGTTCCACGAGCAGTACTTC. Full variable domain (remainder filled in from reference TRBV7-2 and TRBJ2-7): GAGVSQSPSNKVTEKGKDVELRCDPISGHTALYWYRQSLGQGLEFLIYFQGNSAPDKSGLPSDRFSAERTGGSVSTLTIQRTQQEDSAVYLCASRPDRFHEQYFGPGTRLTVT.

This clonotype was counted between two and nine times. V gene TRBV15 combines with J gene TRBJ2-1; D is possibly TRBD2 (6 bases). The CDR3 consists of 16 residues. CDR1 and CDR2 from the germline V gene are LNHNV and YYDKDF (reference sequence). The ends were cut back, 1 base at V and 0 bases at J, with 10 bases in the middle. DNA of the CDR3: TGTGCCACCAGCAGAGGGGGGGTGAGCTCCTACAATGAGCAGTTCTTC. This codes for CATSRGGVSSYNEQFF.

V and J are TRBV6-1 and TRBJ2-2; the D call may be TRBD1 or TRBD2 (6 bases each). Looked up from germline, CDR1 is MNHNS and CDR2 is SASEGT. The length of the CDR3 is 15 residues. The germline V and J ends were trimmed by 10 bases and 4 bases, with 19 bases remaining between them. CDR3 nucleotides: TGTGCCATCCCCCTGGGGGGCCTGGCCACCGGGGAGCTGTTTTTT. This encodes CAIPLGGLATGELFF.

This clonotype was observed a handful of times. The J gene is TRBJ1-1, the V gene TRBV12-3 or TRBV12-4, with D possibly TRBD1 on 6 matching bases. V dropped 7 bases and J dropped 5 bases, with 17 bases sitting between them. The CDR3 contains 14 residues. CDR3 coding DNA: TGTGCCAGCATTATACAGGGCTATGGGACTGAAGCTTTCTTT. The encoded protein is CASIIQGYGTEAFF.

This chain links TRBV28 with TRBJ1-4; the match to TRBD1 covers 8 bases. V was clipped by 10 bases and J by 7 bases; unmatched bases: 8. The CDR3 extends over 13 amino acids. CDR1 is MDHEN and CDR2 is SYDVKM in the germline V gene. The CDR3 sequence is CATRAGGSEKLFF. In DNA form, the CDR3 reads TGTGCCACCCGGGCAGGGGGCAGTGAAAAACTGTTTTTT.

This clonotype was seen a handful of times. The V and J genes are TRBV7-9 and TRBJ1-2; possible D gene TRBD1, 6 bases. The ends were cut back, 1 base at V and 0 bases at J, with 12 bases in the middle. Germline V gene sequence: CDR1 SEHNR, CDR2 FQNEAQ (reference sequence). The CDR3 totals 16 residues. This CDR3 reads CASSLGFGQTNYGYTF. CDR3 coding DNA: TGTGCCAGCAGCTTAGGTTTCGGACAGACTAACTATGGCTACACCTTC.

The gene calls are TRBV20-1 and TRBJ2-5, with 7 bases aligning to TRBD2. There are 15 residues in the CDR3. The ends lost 6 bases at V and 5 bases at J; junction bases unmatched: 15. Germline V gene lookup returns CDR1 DFQATT and CDR2 SNEGSKA (reference sequence). The CDR3: CSAKPWTRISETQYF. The CDR3 DNA reads as TGCAGTGCCAAACCGTGGACTAGGATCAGTGAGACCCAGTACTTC.

V usage is TRBV20-1 and J usage is TRBJ1-1; 7 bases line up with TRBD1. J gave up 5 bases and V 0 bases, and 9 bases lay outside the gene matches. Germline CDR1 is DFQATT and CDR2 is SNEGSKA (reference sequence). The CDR3 has 15 amino acids. In DNA, the CDR3 is TGCAGTGCTAGAGATGGAGGACAGGCCGGGACTGAAGCTTTCTTT. Translated: CSARDGGQAGTEAFF.

The chain carries TRBV4-3 and TRBJ2-1; D is unresolved. Trimming removed 0 bases from V and 2 bases from J, with 14 bases in between. CDR1 is LGHNA and CDR2 is YSLEER in the germline V gene. This CDR3 has 17 residues. CDR3 loop: CASSQEDTPLPYNEQFF. As DNA, the CDR3 is TGCGCCAGCAGCCAAGAGGATACTCCGTTACCCTACAATGAGCAGTTCTTC.

V gene TRBV7-8 combines with J gene TRBJ2-6; TRBD1 might be the D (5 bases). Germline CDR1 and CDR2: SGHVS and FQNEAQ. V was clipped by 3 bases and J by 0 bases, with 12 bases between them. The CDR3 has 17 amino acids. The CDR3 here is CASSFLDSPSGANVLTF. DNA for the CDR3: TGTGCCAGCAGCTTTTTAGACAGCCCCTCTGGGGCCAACGTCCTGACTTTC.

This clonotype was seen many times. This chain connects TRBV7-2 to TRBJ1-5, with D hard to call. Germline V lookup: CDR1 SGHTA, CDR2 FQGNSA. The length of the CDR3 is 13 residues. V lost 5 bases and J 7 bases, leaving 12 bases between the germline ends. The CDR3 here is CASSLTAGQPQHF. The CDR3, as DNA: TGTGCCAGCAGCCTCACGGCCGGGCAGCCCCAGCATTTT.

This clonotype was detected a few times. This sequence joins TRBV19 and TRBJ1-4; no firm D call. From germline, CDR1 is LNHDA and CDR2 SQIVND (reference sequence). The length of the CDR3 is 14 residues. The V end was cut by 3 bases, the J end by 4 bases, with 9 bases between. CDR3 in DNA: TGTGCCAGTAGTATCGCCTTTCTTAATGAAAAACTGTTTTTT. Amino acids: CASSIAFLNEKLFF.

This clonotype was counted a few times. The chain carries TRBV7-2 and TRBJ2-1; TRBD2 matches at 13 bases. The J segment lost 4 bases and the V segment lost 7 bases, leaving 4 bases of the junction unmatched. CDR3 size: 15 residues. CDR1 SGHTA and CDR2 FQGNSA come from the germline V gene. CDR3 sequence reads: CASTVGLAGYNEQFF. The CDR3 coding sequence is TGTGCCAGCACCGTGGGACTAGCGGGGTACAATGAGCAGTTCTTC.

In this sample, this clonotype turned up a few times. The gene calls are TRBV28 and TRBJ2-2, with D possibly matching TRBD2 (5 bases). V shed 8 bases and J shed 7 bases, with 8 bases lying between them. Germline CDR1 is MDHEN and CDR2 is SYDVKM. This CDR3 contains 11 residues. CDR3 in amino acids: CASEEVGELFF. In nucleotides, the CDR3 is TGTGCCAGCGAGGAGGTCGGGGAGCTGTTTTTT.

This rearrangement joins TRBV28 to TRBJ1-2, with D tentatively TRBD1 (5 bases). With 5 bases removed from V and 8 bases from J, the gap between germline ends came to 18 bases. CDR1 and CDR2 (germline): MDHEN, SYDVKM. The length of the CDR3 is 14 residues. The CDR3 DNA follows: TGTGCCAGCAGTACAGGAAACCGGGATGAGGGCTACACCTTC. It translates to CASSTGNRDEGYTF.

This clonotype showed up many times. The CDR3 DNA reads TGTGCCAGCAGCTTGTCGGACGGACACTACGAGCAGTACTTC. Encoded protein: CASSLSDGHYEQYF. V gene TRBV7-2 combines with J gene TRBJ2-7, with D possibly matching TRBD1 (5 bases). V was cut by 3 bases and J by 3 bases, with 12 bases left in between. The CDR3 consists of 14 residues. In germline, CDR1 is SGHTA, CDR2 FQGNSA.